This section outlines one TCR beta chain sequence together with its context. The CDR3 runs 15 residues. J lost 4 bases, V lost 0 bases, and 4 bases had no gene match. CDR1 SEHNR and CDR2 FQNEAQ come from the germline V gene (reference sequence). The data belong to a study of blood T cell repertoires in COVID-19. For the study at large: Sites in the United States, Italy and Spain provided acute and convalescent COVID-19 samples. The cDNA or gDNA used as material had been derived from T cells, B-cell-depleted T cells, or PBMCs.

In the authors' methods: For nucleated cells, counts were estimated from reference gene primer amplification. The assay was immunoSEQ multiplex PCR, and TCRdb's table has in-frame clones only and misses some. The V and J calls and clone size come from that table; D and trimming were worked out from the DNA. The profile shows about 31,000 clones, more than 80% of them singletons. The sequence was collected from a woman between 40 and 55 years old with active or convalescent COVID-19. The chain links TRBV7-9 to TRBJ2-7; the match to TRBD1 covers 9 bases. The sequenced material came from peripheral blood. CDR3 sequence: CASSLATGGSYEQYF. CDR3 in DNA: TGTGCCAGCAGCTTAGCGACAGGGGGTTCATACGAGCAGTACTTC. Supplemented by reference TRBV7-9 and TRBJ2-7, the full variable domain reads DTGVSQNPRHKITKRGQNVTFRCDPISEHNRLYWYRQTLGQGPEFLTYFQNEAQLEKSRLLSDRFSAERPKGSFSTLEIQRTEQGDSAMYLCASSLATGGSYEQYFGPGTRLTVT.